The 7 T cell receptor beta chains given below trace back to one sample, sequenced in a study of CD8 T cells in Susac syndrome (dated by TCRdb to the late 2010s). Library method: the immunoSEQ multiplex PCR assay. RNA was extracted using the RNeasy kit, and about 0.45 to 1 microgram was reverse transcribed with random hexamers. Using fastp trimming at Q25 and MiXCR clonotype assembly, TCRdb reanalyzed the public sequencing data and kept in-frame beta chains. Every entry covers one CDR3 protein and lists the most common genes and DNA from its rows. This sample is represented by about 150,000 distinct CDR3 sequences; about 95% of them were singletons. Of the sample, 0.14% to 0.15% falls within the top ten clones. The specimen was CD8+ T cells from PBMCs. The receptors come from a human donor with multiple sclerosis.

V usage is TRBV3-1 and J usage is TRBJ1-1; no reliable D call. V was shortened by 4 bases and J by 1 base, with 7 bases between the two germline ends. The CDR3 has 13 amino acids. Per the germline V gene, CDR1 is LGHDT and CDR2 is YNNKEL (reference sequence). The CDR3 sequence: CASSPKPNTEAFF. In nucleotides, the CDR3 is TGTGCCAGCAGCCCAAAGCCGAACACTGAAGCTTTCTTT.

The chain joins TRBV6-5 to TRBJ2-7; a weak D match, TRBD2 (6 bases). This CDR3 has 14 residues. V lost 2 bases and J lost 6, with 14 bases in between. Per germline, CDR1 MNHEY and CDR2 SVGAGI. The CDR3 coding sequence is TGTGCCAGCAGTTACGGACGGGACTTTAGCGAGCAGTACGTC. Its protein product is CASSYGRDFSEQYV.

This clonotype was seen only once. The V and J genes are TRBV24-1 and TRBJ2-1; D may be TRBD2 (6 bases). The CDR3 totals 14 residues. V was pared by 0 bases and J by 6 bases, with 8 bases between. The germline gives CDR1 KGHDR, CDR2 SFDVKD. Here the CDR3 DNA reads TGTGCCACCAGTGATTTGAGGCGGGGCAATGAGCAGTTCTTC. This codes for CATSDLRRGNEQFF.

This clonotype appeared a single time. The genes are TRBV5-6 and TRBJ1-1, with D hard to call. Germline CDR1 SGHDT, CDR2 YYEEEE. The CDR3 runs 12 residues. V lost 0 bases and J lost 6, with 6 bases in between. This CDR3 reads CASSLVEAEAFF. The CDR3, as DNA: TGTGCCAGCAGCTTGGTAGAAGCTGAAGCTTTCTTT.

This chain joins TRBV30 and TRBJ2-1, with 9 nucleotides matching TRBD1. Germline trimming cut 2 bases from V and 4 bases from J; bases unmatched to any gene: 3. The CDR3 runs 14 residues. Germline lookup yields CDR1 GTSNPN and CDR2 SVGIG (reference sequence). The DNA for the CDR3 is TGTGCCTGGAGTCAGACAGGGGGATACAATGAGCAGTTCTTC. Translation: CAWSQTGGYNEQFF.

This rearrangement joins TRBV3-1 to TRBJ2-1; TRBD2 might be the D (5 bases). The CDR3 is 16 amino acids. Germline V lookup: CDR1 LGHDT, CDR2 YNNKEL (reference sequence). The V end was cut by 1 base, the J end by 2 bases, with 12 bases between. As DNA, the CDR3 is TGTGCCAGCAGCCAAGGTCGGGGTCGCACCTACAATGAGCAGTTCTTC. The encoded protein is CASSQGRGRTYNEQFF.

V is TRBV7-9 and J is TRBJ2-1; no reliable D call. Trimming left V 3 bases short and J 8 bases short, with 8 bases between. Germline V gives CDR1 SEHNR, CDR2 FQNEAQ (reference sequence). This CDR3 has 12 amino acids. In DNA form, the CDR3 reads TGTGCCAGCAGCTTCTACTCCGATGAGCAGTTCTTC. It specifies CASSFYSDEQFF.